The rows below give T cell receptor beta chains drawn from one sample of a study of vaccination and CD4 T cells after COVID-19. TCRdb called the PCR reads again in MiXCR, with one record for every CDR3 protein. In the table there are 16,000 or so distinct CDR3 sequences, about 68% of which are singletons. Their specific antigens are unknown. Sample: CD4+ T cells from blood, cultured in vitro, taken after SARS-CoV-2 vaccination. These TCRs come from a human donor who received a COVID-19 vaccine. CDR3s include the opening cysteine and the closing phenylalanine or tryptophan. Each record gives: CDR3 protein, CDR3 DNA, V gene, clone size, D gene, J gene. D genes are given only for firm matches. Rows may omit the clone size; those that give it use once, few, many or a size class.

CDR3 protein: CSAGYNEQFF
CDR3 DNA: TGCAGTGCTGGATACAATGAGCAGTTCTTC
V gene: TRBV20-1
clone size: NA
D gene: NA
J gene: TRBJ2-1

CDR3 protein: CASSLRQGAYGYTF
CDR3 DNA: TGTGCCAGCAGCTTAAGGCAGGGGGCCTATGGCTACACCTTC
V gene: TRBV7-3
clone size: once
D gene: TRBD1
J gene: TRBJ1-2

CDR3 protein: CSASPGGSTEAFF
CDR3 DNA: TGCAGTGCTAGCCCAGGGGGTTCTACTGAAGCTTTCTTT
V gene: TRBV20-1
clone size: NA
D gene: TRBD1
J gene: TRBJ1-1

CDR3 protein: CATGSHLQETQYF
CDR3 DNA: TGTGCCACCGGATCACATTTACAAGAGACCCAGTACTTC
V gene: TRBV24-1
clone size: NA
D gene: NA
J gene: TRBJ2-5

CDR3 protein: CASSPLGRAGNEQYF
CDR3 DNA: TGTGCCAGCAGCCCACTAGGACGGGCGGGCAACGAGCAGTACTTC
V gene: TRBV6-1
clone size: NA
D gene: NA
J gene: TRBJ2-7

CDR3 protein: CASSPNPVSGAYEQYF
CDR3 DNA: TGTGCCAGCAGCCCAAACCCGGTGTCGGGTGCCTACGAGCAGTACTTC
V gene: TRBV4-2
clone size: NA
D gene: NA
J gene: TRBJ2-7

CDR3 protein: CSARDRWRTNEKLFF
CDR3 DNA: TGCAGTGCCCGGGACAGGTGGCGGACTAATGAAAAACTGTTTTTT
V gene: TRBV20-1
clone size: NA
D gene: TRBD1
J gene: TRBJ1-4

CDR3 protein: CASSASPGQGTDTQYF
CDR3 DNA: TGTGCCAGCAGCGCAAGCCCGGGACAGGGGACAGATACGCAGTATTTT
V gene: TRBV6-1
clone size: NA
D gene: TRBD1
J gene: TRBJ2-3

CDR3 protein: CASSLAGPNEKLFF
CDR3 DNA: TGCGCCAGCAGCTTGGCGGGACCTAATGAAAAACTGTTTTTT
V gene: TRBV5-1
clone size: NA
D gene: NA
J gene: TRBJ1-4

CDR3 protein: CSASPVSDTDTQYF
CDR3 DNA: TGCAGTGCTAGTCCCGTTAGCGACACAGATACGCAGTATTTT
V gene: TRBV20-1
clone size: NA
D gene: NA
J gene: TRBJ2-3

CDR3 protein: CSARVGGVGNEQYF
CDR3 DNA: TGCAGTGCTAGAGTCGGGGGGGTTGGGAACGAGCAGTACTTC
V gene: TRBV20-1
clone size: NA
D gene: TRBD2
J gene: TRBJ2-7

CDR3 protein: CSARKDRGTYEQYF
CDR3 DNA: TGCAGTGCTAGAAAGGACAGGGGTACCTACGAGCAGTACTTC
V gene: TRBV20-1
clone size: NA
D gene: TRBD1
J gene: TRBJ2-7

CDR3 protein: CALAEGLKNIQYF
CDR3 DNA: TGCGCCCTGGCTGAGGGGTTAAAAAACATTCAGTACTTC
V gene: TRBV20-1
clone size: medium-sized
D gene: NA
J gene: TRBJ2-4

CDR3 protein: CSALKGDSQAFF
CDR3 DNA: TGCAGTGCTTTAAAGGGGGACAGCCAAGCTTTCTTT
V gene: TRBV20-1
clone size: NA
D gene: TRBD1
J gene: TRBJ1-1